Sequencing of this T cell receptor (beta chain) was carried out in a study of blood T cell repertoires in COVID-19. For the study at large: Material from acute and convalescent COVID-19 was sourced from the United States, Italy and Spain. The analysed material was cDNA or gDNA that came from T cells, B-cell-depleted T cells, or PBMCs.

This clone has more than one count but fewer than ten. As originally analysed: Counts of nucleated cells, estimated from reference gene primer amplification, were obtained. Sequenced by immunoSEQ multiplex PCR; TCRdb stores in-frame clones only, minus some. That table is the source of V, J and clone size, and D and trimming were worked out from the DNA. The sample holds approximately 110,000 clones, approximately 70% seen once. Germline CDR1 SGHNT, CDR2 YYREEE (reference sequence). V shed 2 bases and J shed 6 bases, with 17 bases lying between them. The CDR3 runs to 16 residues. Sample: peripheral blood. The rearrangement joins TRBV5-4 to TRBJ2-2; D is possibly TRBD2 (7 bases). This TCR derives from a human donor with acute or convalescent COVID-19. The donor label of this sample is uncertain. For the CDR3, the DNA is TGTGCCAGCAGCTTCCGGGGGGCACAACACCCCGGGGAGCTGTTTTTT. Translation: CASSFRGAQHPGELFF. The whole variable domain, remainder taken from reference TRBV5-4 and TRBJ2-2, is ETGVTQSPTHLIKTRGQQVTLRCSSQSGHNTVSWYQQALGQGPQFIFQYYREEENGRGNFPPRFSGLQFPNYSSELNVNALELDDSALYLCASSFRGAQHPGELFFGEGSRLTVL.